The clone carrying this TCR beta chain appeared a few times. Its antigen is not known. The CDR3 extends over 15 amino acids. The germline V gene has CDR1 SGHRS and CDR2 YFSETQ. Trimming removed 4 bases from V and 2 bases from J; junction bases left unmatched: 6. Each TCR cDNA molecule carried a unique molecular identifier. TCRdb used MiXCR to reprocess the 5' RACE reads, holding one entry per CDR3 protein. The table shows about 26,000 distinct CDR3 sequences, with 10% to 15% occurring only once. These data are taken from a study of spatial heterogeneity in lung cancer. Findings and caveats of the study: Expanded tumor TCRs that were ubiquitous appeared in blood more at resection than follow-up.

Time point: sample taken at primary tumor resection. The input material, whole RNA from tumor, nontumor lung or frozen PBMC, was sequenced unsorted. The donor group consisted of some 70 patients who had untreated, early-stage non-small cell lung cancer. The receptor comes from a female donor with early-stage non-small cell lung cancer. The sample in question was PBMCs, obtained at surgery. The J gene is TRBJ2-1, the V gene TRBV5-1, with 7 bases aligning to TRBD1. DNA for the CDR3: TGCGCCAGCAGCCAGAGTCAGGGGGCCTACAATGAGCAGTTCTTC. Translated, it gives CASSQSQGAYNEQFF. The full variable domain, its missing parts supplied by reference TRBV5-1 and TRBJ2-1, is KAGVTQTPRYLIKTRGQQVTLSCSPISGHRSVSWYQQTPGQGLQFLFEYFSETQRNKGNFPGRFSGRQFSNSRSEMNVSTLELGDSALYLCASSQSQGAYNEQFFGPGTRLTVL.